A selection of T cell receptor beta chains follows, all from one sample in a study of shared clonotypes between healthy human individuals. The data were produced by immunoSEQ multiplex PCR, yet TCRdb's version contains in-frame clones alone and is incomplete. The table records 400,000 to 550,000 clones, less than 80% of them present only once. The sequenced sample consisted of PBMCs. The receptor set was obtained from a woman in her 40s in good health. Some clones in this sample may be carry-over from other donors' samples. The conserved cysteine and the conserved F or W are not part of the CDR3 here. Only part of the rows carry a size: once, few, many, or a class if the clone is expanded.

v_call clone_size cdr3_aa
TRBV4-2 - ASSQVIGGTGNTGELF
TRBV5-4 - ASRQTEQETQY
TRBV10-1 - ASSSGTSGRWGQF
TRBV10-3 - AISSDISFYGYT
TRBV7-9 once ASLAVDTQY
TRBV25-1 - ASSGTVGETQY
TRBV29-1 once SVERSPLNTEAF
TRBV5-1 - ASSLSPRAGELF
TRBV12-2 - ASRTENTEAF
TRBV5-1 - ASSLGQGGQETQY
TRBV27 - ASSELAAYNEQF
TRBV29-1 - SEMTSGNFGEQF
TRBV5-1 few ASSPGTGGYEQY
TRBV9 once ASSPGTSGTGANVLT
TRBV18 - ASSTKDRPSTDTQY
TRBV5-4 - ASSAVSAGWLTAEQF
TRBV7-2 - ASSLSGGQETQY
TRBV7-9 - ASSLAGEAYEQY
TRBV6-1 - ASSVLQSSGNTIY
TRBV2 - ASSAGGTSGRNNEQF
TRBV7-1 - ASSALGQSRANVLT
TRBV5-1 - ASSLVGDRVTYEQY
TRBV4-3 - ASSQALTRAGNTYEQY
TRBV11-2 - ASSRRGRGVEQF
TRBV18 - ASSNGQGDYGYT
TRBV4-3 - ASSQDQGQAIQY
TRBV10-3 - AIRDVRDSGNTIY
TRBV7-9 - ASSLDGGADTQY
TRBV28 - ASSLVGGYT
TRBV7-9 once ASSPIGVRTVSYEQY
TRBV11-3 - ASSLGDRPITDTQY
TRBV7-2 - ASSFNNEKLF
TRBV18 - ASSPLAAYEQY
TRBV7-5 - ARSPGTSVEVSSYNEQF
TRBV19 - ASSSDGSSYEQY
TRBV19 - ASSTTTGGRYGYT
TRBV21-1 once ASNIPLTGTSYQETQY
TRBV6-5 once ASSFSSGTLQETQY
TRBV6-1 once ASSEGGTEAF
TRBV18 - ASSPRTGFDLSYEQY
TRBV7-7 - ASSRGGDTDTQY
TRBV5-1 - ASSPQGGVTEAF
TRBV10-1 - ATAGGAKHEQF
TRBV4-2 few ASSQGDHFNQPQH
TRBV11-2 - ASSLWLREAMETQY
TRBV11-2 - ASSLRAVEQY
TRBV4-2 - ASSQDTGLSGANVLT
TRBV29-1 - SVDSSSGSSYNEQF
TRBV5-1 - ASSSGTGSNQPQH